What follows are 27 T cell receptor beta chains derived from one specimen sequenced in a study of molecular identifiers for immune sequencing clone quantification. TCRdb itself ran the PCR reads through MiXCR, one entry per CDR3 protein. The sample includes approximately 680,000 distinct CDR3 sequences, over 25% of them seen just once. The sample taken for sequencing was naive CD8+ T cells from blood, with Jurkat cell RNA spiked in. The sample's subset: FACS-sorted CD8+CD4-CCR7+CD45RA+ naive T cells. The source of these receptors is a human donor in good health. Some libraries in this study had Jurkat cell RNA spiked in.

A remark on this clonotype: A read error is possible here, since a much larger clone lies one base away. The V and J genes are TRBV29-1 and TRBJ1-3; no firm D call. The V end was cut by 4 bases, the J end by 3 bases, with 19 bases between. The CDR3 has 16 residues. CDR1 and CDR2 from the germline V gene are SQVTM and ANQGSEA. As DNA, the CDR3 is TGCAGCGTTGGAGATCTTTCCCGACTCGGTGGAAACACCATATATTTT. Its protein is CSVGDLSRLGGNTIYF. Full variable domain (remainder filled in from reference TRBV29-1 and TRBJ1-3): SAVISQKPSRDICQRGTSLTIQCQVDSQVTMMFWYRQQPGQSLTLIATANQGSEATYESGFVIDKFPISRPNLTFSTLTVSNMSPEDSSIYLCSVGDLSRLGGNTIYFGEGSWLTVV.

The table lists this clonotype with many counts. The genes are TRBV29-1 and TRBJ2-5; 10 nucleotides match TRBD1. Trimming took 6 bases from V and 2 from J; bases not matched to a gene: 6. This CDR3 is built from 14 residues. CDR1 and CDR2 from the germline V gene are SQVTM and ANQGSEA. CDR3 nucleotides: TGCAGCGTCGGGACAGGGGTTGGACAAGAGACCCAGTACTTC. This translates into CSVGTGVGQETQYF.

This clonotype occurred once. Given the absence of the conserved phenylalanine or tryptophan at the CDR3 end, a read error is likely. This chain uses TRBV6-2 or TRBV6-3 with TRBJ1-2, with 9 positions matching TRBD1. V trimming: 4 bases; J trimming: 2 bases; junction bases outside the gene matches: 5. The CDR3 is made up of 15 amino acids. Germline V gene sequence: CDR1 MNHEY, CDR2 SVGEGT. Here the CDR3 reads CASSSPTGGNYGYTS. CDR3 DNA sequence: TGTGCCAGCAGTTCCCCGACAGGGGGGAACTATGGCTACACCTCC.

This clonotype was recorded a few times. This chain joins TRBV27 and TRBJ2-4; 8 positions match TRBD1. V lost 6 bases, J lost 8 bases, and 6 bases stayed unmatched. Germline V CDR1 and CDR2: MNHEY, SMNVEV (reference sequence). This CDR3 spans 13 amino acids. CDR3 coding DNA: TGTGCCAGCAGCCCACAGGGGGTCGACATTCAGTACTTC. Its protein product is CASSPQGVDIQYF.

This clonotype was counted ten times or more. The chain is built from TRBV3-1 and TRBJ2-2; 9 positions agree with TRBD2. Germline V CDR1 and CDR2: LGHDT, YNNKEL (reference sequence). The CDR3 runs 18 residues. Germline trimming cut 0 bases from V and 6 bases from J; bases unmatched to any gene: 11. In nucleotides, the CDR3 is TGTGCCAGCAGCCAAGAGGCTAGCGGGACGGTCGCCGCCGGGGAGCTGTTTTTT. This gives the protein CASSQEASGTVAAGELFF. The entire variable domain, with the rest obtained from reference TRBV3-1 and TRBJ2-2, is as follows: DTAVSQTPKYLVTQMGNDKSIKCEQNLGHDTMYWYKQDSKKFLKIMFSYNNKELIINETVPNRFSPKSPDKAHLNLHINSLELGDSAVYFCASSQEASGTVAAGELFFGEGSRLTVL.

J is TRBJ2-7 and V is TRBV19; D might be TRBD2 (6 bases). This CDR3 has 14 residues. The V and J ends lost 5 bases and 6 bases respectively, with 17 bases between them. Germline V gene sequence: CDR1 LNHDA, CDR2 SQIVND (reference sequence). CDR3 in DNA: TGTGCCAGTAGTCGGACGAAAGTGGAGGGCGAGCAGTACTTC. This translates into CASSRTKVEGEQYF.

In the case of this clonotype: One end of the junction fails to match germline, which may point to a read error. CDR3 protein: CASSLRLQGEASF. In DNA form, the CDR3 reads TGTGCCAGCAGCTTACGGTTACAGGGTGAAGCTTCCTTT. This sequence joins TRBV13 and TRBJ1-1, with D possibly being TRBD1 (6 bases). The CDR3 covers 13 residues. From germline, CDR1 is PRHDT and CDR2 FYEKMQ (reference sequence).

This clonotype was observed at least ten times. The V and J genes are TRBV7-2 and TRBJ2-3; D is uncertain. The CDR3 extends over 14 amino acids. Trimming removed 2 bases at V and 1 base at J, with 7 bases between. CDR1 is SGHTA, CDR2 FQGNSA, per germline. CDR3 in amino acids: CASSLYGGTDTQYF. CDR3 DNA: TGTGCCAGCAGCTTATATGGGGGCACAGATACGCAGTATTTT.

This clonotype has at least ten counts. CDR3 coding DNA: TGTGCCAGCAGCCAATCACTTGCTAGCGGGTTTTTTCTAGTCAATGAGCAGTTCTTC. It specifies CASSQSLASGFFLVNEQFF. The V call is TRBV7-6, the J call TRBJ2-1; TRBD2 aligns across 8 bases. The germline V gene encodes CDR1 SGHVS and CDR2 FNYEAQ. The V gene end was trimmed by 5 bases and the J gene end by 6 bases; junction bases not matched to a gene: 21. The CDR3 loop spans 19 amino acids.

This clonotype showed up many times. CDR3 DNA: TGTGCCAGCAGATGGGGGAACACTGAAGCTTTCTTT. It yields the protein CASRWGNTEAFF. The chain links TRBV12-3 or TRBV12-4 to TRBJ1-1, with D unclear. Trimming cost V 6 bases and J 1 base, with 6 bases left between them. This CDR3 is 12 amino acids long.

This clonotype was found many times. The chain links TRBV25-1 to TRBJ2-3; TRBD1 might be the D (5 bases). The CDR3 has 14 amino acids. The V gene's germline CDR1 is MGHDK and CDR2 SYGVNS. The V and J ends lost 7 bases and 1 base respectively, with 12 bases between them. As DNA, the CDR3 is TGTGCCAGCAACGCAGGGCTGGGCACAGATACGCAGTATTTT. Protein: CASNAGLGTDTQYF. Full variable domain (missing parts from reference TRBV25-1 and TRBJ2-3): EADIYQTPRYLVIGTGKKITLECSQTMGHDKMYWYQQDPGMELHLIHYSYGVNSTEKGDLSSESTVSRIRTEHFPLTLESARPSHTSQYLCASNAGLGTDTQYFGPGTRLTVL.

A remark on this clonotype: This may be a read error, as it is one base from a much larger clone. V and J are TRBV24-1 and TRBJ2-2, with 10 positions matching TRBD2. Germline V gives CDR1 KGHDR, CDR2 SFDVKD. CDR3 length: 16 amino acids. The CDR3 nucleotides are TGTGCCACCGGTGATCTAGCGGGGGCGAACACCGGGGAGCTGTTTTTT. It codes for CATGDLAGANTGELFF.

This clonotype was picked up a small number of times. The V and J genes are TRBV19 and TRBJ2-3; TRBD1 matches 7 bases. This CDR3 comprises 14 residues. Per germline, CDR1 LNHDA and CDR2 SQIVND (reference sequence). V gave up 7 bases and J gave up 1 base; unmatched junction bases: 5. CDR3 loop: CASNQGVGTDTQYF. The CDR3, as DNA: TGTGCCAGTAATCAGGGGGTCGGCACAGATACGCAGTATTTT.

This clonotype was recorded at least ten times. The J gene is TRBJ2-7, the V gene TRBV7-9; the D is unclear. The germline V gene has CDR1 SEHNR and CDR2 FQNEAQ (reference sequence). The CDR3 extends over 14 amino acids. V was shortened by 5 bases and J by 3 bases, with 14 bases between the two germline ends. The CDR3 reads CASSASLVLYEQYF. CDR3 DNA sequence: TGTGCCAGCAGCGCAAGTTTAGTTCTCTACGAGCAGTACTTC.

A remark on this clonotype: One base away lies a much larger clone, so this may be a sequencing read error. The chain couples TRBV5-1 to TRBJ1-1, with 12 bases matching TRBD1. CDR3 length equals 17 residues. Germline lookup yields CDR1 SGHRS and CDR2 YFSETQ. The CDR3: CDSSRDRGQLENTEAFF. The CDR3 DNA follows: TGCGACAGCAGCCGGGACAGGGGGCAATTGGAGAACACTGAAGCTTTCTTT. The whole variable domain, filled in from reference TRBV5-1 and TRBJ1-1, reads KAGVTQTPRYLIKTRGQQVTLSCSPISGHRSVSWYQQTPGQGLQFLFEYFSETQRNKGNFPGRFSGRQFSNSRSEMNVSTLELGDSALYLCDSSRDRGQLENTEAFFGQGTRLTVV.

This clonotype showed up just a few times. This chain uses TRBV7-6 with TRBJ1-1, with TRBD1 matching 9 bases. The CDR3 runs to 16 residues. Germline lookup yields CDR1 SGHVS and CDR2 FNYEAQ. V shed 1 base and J 3 bases; nucleotides not matched to a gene: 6. DNA for the CDR3: TGTGCCAGCAGCTTAGTGGGGTGGACAGGGGACACTGAAGCTTTCTTT. Translation gives CASSLVGWTGDTEAFF. The full variable domain, in which reference TRBV7-6 and TRBJ1-1 provide the parts outside the CDR3, is GAGVSQSPRYKVTKRGQDVALRCDPISGHVSLYWYRQALGQGPEFLTYFNYEAQQDKSGLPNDRFSAERPEGSISTLTIQRTEQRDSAMYRCASSLVGWTGDTEAFFGQGTRLTVV.

In the case of this clonotype: One end of the junction is discordant with germline, which a read error may explain. This chain connects TRBV19 to TRBJ2-6; D assignment may be TRBD1 or TRBD2 (6 bases each). CDR3 length: 16 amino acids. Germline-derived CDR1 and CDR2 are LNHDA and SQIVND (reference sequence). The CDR3 nucleotides are TGTGCCAGTAGTATCTGGGGGGCGTACGGGGCCATCGTCCTGACTTTC. The encoded protein is CASSIWGAYGAIVLTF.

This chain links TRBV4-3 with TRBJ2-5, with D possibly being TRBD1 (5 bases). The V gene lost 0 bases and the J gene lost 2 bases, with 13 bases spanning the gap. Germline CDR1 and CDR2: LGHNA and YSLEER. This CDR3 region has 16 residues. The CDR3 DNA follows: TGCGCCAGCAGCCAAGATTTTGGACAACTACAAGAGACCCAGTACTTC. Its protein is CASSQDFGQLQETQYF.

Comments on this clonotype: An end of the junction differs from the germline gene, which may be a read error. The chain uses TRBV19 and TRBJ1-1, with D possibly matching TRBD1 (6 bases). Germline V lookup: CDR1 LNHDA, CDR2 SQIVND (reference sequence). The length of the CDR3 is 14 residues. For the CDR3, the DNA is TGTGCCAGTAGTATCGGACAGTTGAACGCTGAAGCTTTCTTT. Its protein product is CASSIGQLNAEAFF.

There are a few counts of this clonotype. The chain employs TRBV7-9 and TRBJ2-1, with 9 bases lining up with TRBD2. Germline-derived CDR1 and CDR2 are SEHNR and FQNEAQ (reference sequence). V gave up 1 base and J gave up 6 bases; unmatched junction bases: 4. The CDR3 spans 15 residues. Here the CDR3 reads CASSLDSGSPNEQFF. In DNA, the CDR3 is TGTGCCAGCAGCTTAGATAGCGGGAGTCCCAATGAGCAGTTCTTC.

This clonotype was detected ten times or more. The CDR3 nucleotides read TGCAGCGCCCGGGCCGGCACCGGGGAGCTGTTTTTT. Protein: CSARAGTGELFF. J is TRBJ2-2 and V is TRBV29-1; D is ambiguous. The V gene's germline CDR1 is SQVTM and CDR2 ANQGSEA. The CDR3 is 12 residues long. The V gene lost 7 bases and the J gene lost 4 bases, with 10 bases spanning the gap.

The rearrangement links TRBV14 to TRBJ2-7; 9 bases align to TRBD1. Germline CDR1 and CDR2: SGHDN and FVKESK. The CDR3 totals 13 residues. Trimming at V came to 6 bases and at J to 3 bases, leaving 3 bases not matched to a gene. The DNA for the CDR3 is TGTGCCAGCAGGCCGACAGGGGGCTACGAGCAGTACTTC. Its protein is CASRPTGGYEQYF.

The chain has TRBV27 and TRBJ2-3; D unresolved. V gave up 7 bases and J gave up 2 bases, with 13 bases separating them. Germline-derived CDR1 and CDR2 are MNHEY and SMNVEV (reference sequence). This CDR3 has 14 amino acids. The chain's CDR3 is CASTPDGPTDTQYF. For the CDR3, the DNA is TGTGCCAGCACCCCGGACGGGCCCACAGATACGCAGTATTTT.

This clonotype was recorded a few times. Written as DNA, the CDR3 is TGCGCCAGCAGCCAACCTCCGGGAGTCGGCACTGAAGCTTTCTTT. This translates into CASSQPPGVGTEAFF. The rearrangement uses TRBV4-1 and TRBJ1-1, with D unresolved. CDR1 is MGHRA and CDR2 is YSYEKL in the germline V gene. The CDR3 totals 15 residues. Trimming pared 2 bases from V and 4 bases from J, leaving 14 bases between.

This clonotype was observed at least ten times. This chain joins TRBV27 and TRBJ1-1, with D hard to call. Trimming pared 6 bases from V and 7 bases from J, leaving 15 bases between. From germline, CDR1 is MNHEY and CDR2 SMNVEV (reference sequence). The CDR3 is 13 amino acids. The CDR3 bases are TGTGCCAGCAGGATCGGGCTTCTCAGTGAAGCTTTCTTT. This translates into CASRIGLLSEAFF.

This clonotype has at least ten counts. The chain uses TRBV23-1 and TRBJ1-1; no firm D call. TRBV23-1 is known as an ORF, though its function is uncertain. V lost 3 bases and J 7 bases, leaving 9 bases between the germline ends. The CDR3 is 12 residues long. The CDR3 DNA reads TGCGCCAGCAGTCAGTCGACCAATGAAGCTTTCTTT. This sequence encodes CASSQSTNEAFF.

V gene TRBV13 combines with J gene TRBJ2-7; either TRBD1 or TRBD2 may fit D (5 bases each). The CDR3 sequence is 14 residues long. V was pared by 5 bases and J by 4 bases, with 15 bases between. Germline CDR1 is PRHDT and CDR2 is FYEKMQ (reference sequence). The CDR3 here is CASSETGTPYEQYF. CDR3 sequence (DNA): TGTGCCAGCAGCGAAACCGGGACGCCATACGAGCAGTACTTC. Drawing the rest from reference TRBV13 and TRBJ2-7, the complete variable domain is AAGVIQSPRHLIKEKRETATLKCYPIPRHDTVYWYQQGPGQDPQFLISFYEKMQSDKGSIPDRFSAQQFSDYHSELNMSSLELGDSALYFCASSETGTPYEQYFGPGTRLTVT.